The TCR beta chain under discussion was sequenced for a study of blood T cell repertoires in COVID-19. Overall study context: Specimens from acute and convalescent COVID-19 originated in the United States, Italy and Spain. The cDNA or gDNA used as material had been derived from T cells, B-cell-depleted T cells, or PBMCs.

Authors' methods: How many nucleated cells were present was estimated from reference gene primer amplification. Libraries were prepared by immunoSEQ multiplex PCR; TCRdb keeps only in-frame clonotypes and omits some of them. That table supplies the V and J calls and clone size; D and trimming were determined from the DNA. The sample yields some 120,000 clones, around 77% seen once. V was clipped by 2 bases and J by 3 bases; unmatched bases: 5. The CDR3 extends over 16 amino acids. CDR1 and CDR2 (germline): MDHEN, SYDVKM. J is TRBJ2-3 and V is TRBV28; 10 nucleotides match TRBD1. Sequencing used peripheral blood. The origin of this receptor is a human donor in a cohort sampled during active COVID-19. CDR3 in amino acids: CASSLPGTGETDTQYF. The CDR3 coding sequence is TGTGCCAGCAGTTTACCCGGGACAGGGGAGACAGATACGCAGTATTTT.